This is a list of T cell receptor beta chains from one sample in a study of blood T cell repertoires in COVID-19. Data came from immunoSEQ multiplex PCR; TCRdb stores just in-frame clones and leaves some out. Of about 64,000 clones in the sample, 85% to 90% were seen once. The specimen was peripheral blood. These receptor sequences come from a man aged 50 to 60 with active COVID-19. CDR3s include the opening cysteine and the closing phenylalanine or tryptophan. Fields, in order: clone size, J gene, D gene, V gene, CDR3 DNA, CDR3 protein. A D gene is named only where the DNA matches it firmly. The size field is filled for only some rows; it gives once, few, many or a size class.

clone size: NA; J gene: TRBJ2-2; D gene: TRBD2; V gene: TRBV5-1; CDR3 DNA: TGCGCCAGCAGCTTGGTTGCGGGGGGCACCGGGGAGCTGTTTTTT; CDR3 protein: CASSLVAGGTGELFF
clone size: once; J gene: TRBJ1-3; D gene: NA; V gene: TRBV6-5; CDR3 DNA: TGTGCCAGCAGTTTCGACAGCTCTGGAAACACCATATATTTT; CDR3 protein: CASSFDSSGNTIYF
clone size: NA; J gene: TRBJ2-5; D gene: TRBD2; V gene: TRBV2; CDR3 DNA: TGTGCCAGCACCCCCCGACGAAGCGGGGCTGGCGAGACCCAGTACTTC; CDR3 protein: CASTPRRSGAGETQYF
clone size: NA; J gene: TRBJ1-1; D gene: TRBD1; V gene: TRBV10-3; CDR3 DNA: TGTGCCATCAGTGAGGGGGACGACAGGGTCACTGAAGCTTTCTTT; CDR3 protein: CAISEGDDRVTEAFF
clone size: NA; J gene: TRBJ1-2; D gene: NA; V gene: TRBV10-2; CDR3 DNA: TGCGCCAGCAGTGAGTCGGGGGACTACTATGGCTACACCTTC; CDR3 protein: CASSESGDYYGYTF
clone size: NA; J gene: TRBJ1-1; D gene: NA; V gene: TRBV28; CDR3 DNA: TGTGCCAGCAGTCCCCCAGGCACTGAAGCTTTCTTT; CDR3 protein: CASSPPGTEAFF
clone size: once; J gene: TRBJ2-3; D gene: TRBD2; V gene: TRBV4-1; CDR3 DNA: TGCGCCAGCAGCCAGGGACTAGCCGCAGATACGCAGTATTTT; CDR3 protein: CASSQGLAADTQYF
clone size: once; J gene: TRBJ2-3; D gene: TRBD2; V gene: TRBV5-4; CDR3 DNA: TGTGCCAGCAGCCCGGGCGGAAGCGGGAGGGGCCCCCTTCATACGCAGTATTTT; CDR3 protein: CASSPGGSGRGPLHTQYF
clone size: NA; J gene: TRBJ2-5; D gene: TRBD2; V gene: TRBV24-1; CDR3 DNA: TGTGCCACCCGAGCGGGGGGTGAAGAGACCCAGTACTTC; CDR3 protein: CATRAGGEETQYF
clone size: NA; J gene: TRBJ2-1; D gene: NA; V gene: TRBV14; CDR3 DNA: TGTGCCAGCAGCCAAGATCCAGGAAACAATGAGCAGTTCTTC; CDR3 protein: CASSQDPGNNEQFF
clone size: NA; J gene: TRBJ1-1; D gene: NA; V gene: TRBV5-1; CDR3 DNA: TGCGCCAGCAGACCCCAGACAGACACTGAAGCTTTCTTT; CDR3 protein: CASRPQTDTEAFF
clone size: NA; J gene: TRBJ2-5; D gene: TRBD1; V gene: TRBV2; CDR3 DNA: TGTGCCAGCAGTCCACTGACAGGGCCCCAAGAGACCCAGTACTTC; CDR3 protein: CASSPLTGPQETQYF
clone size: NA; J gene: TRBJ1-1; D gene: TRBD1; V gene: TRBV19; CDR3 DNA: TGTGCCAGTAGTATTTCCAGGGGGCGGGTTGAAGCTTTCTTT; CDR3 protein: CASSISRGRVEAFF
clone size: NA; J gene: TRBJ2-2; D gene: NA; V gene: TRBV6-1; CDR3 DNA: TGTGCCAGCAGTGAGCGGGCCGGGGGGAACACCGGGGAGCTGTTTTTT; CDR3 protein: CASSERAGGNTGELFF
clone size: NA; J gene: TRBJ1-3; D gene: TRBD1; V gene: TRBV9; CDR3 DNA: TGTGCCAGCAGCGCGGACAGGGCCTCTGGAAACACCATATATTTT; CDR3 protein: CASSADRASGNTIYF
clone size: medium-sized; J gene: TRBJ2-7; D gene: NA; V gene: TRBV2; CDR3 DNA: TGTGCCAGCACGAGGGCCGCCTACGAGCAGTACTTC; CDR3 protein: CASTRAAYEQYF
clone size: NA; J gene: TRBJ1-4; D gene: TRBD1; V gene: TRBV4-1; CDR3 DNA: TGCGCCAGCAGCCAGCCGTACAGGGGAGCAACTAATGAAAAACTGTTTTTT; CDR3 protein: CASSQPYRGATNEKLFF
clone size: few; J gene: TRBJ2-7; D gene: NA; V gene: TRBV19; CDR3 DNA: TGTGCCAGTAGTACAGGGCACAGCGAGCAGTACTTC; CDR3 protein: CASSTGHSEQYF
clone size: NA; J gene: TRBJ2-7; D gene: NA; V gene: TRBV6-1; CDR3 DNA: TGTGCCAGCTGTAAGGGGATCGAGCAGTACTTC; CDR3 protein: CASCKGIEQYF
clone size: NA; J gene: TRBJ2-7; D gene: NA; V gene: TRBV20-1; CDR3 DNA: TGCAGTGCTAAGGACACCTACGAGCAGTACTTC; CDR3 protein: CSAKDTYEQYF
clone size: NA; J gene: TRBJ1-2; D gene: NA; V gene: TRBV29-1; CDR3 DNA: TGCAGCGCAGCCAGGGAAACAGGCTACACCTTC; CDR3 protein: CSAARETGYTF
clone size: NA; J gene: TRBJ2-1; D gene: NA; V gene: TRBV7-6; CDR3 DNA: TGTGCCAGCAGCTTAGTTCGCAATGAGCAGTTCTTC; CDR3 protein: CASSLVRNEQFF
clone size: NA; J gene: TRBJ1-4; D gene: NA; V gene: TRBV6-2/TRBV6-3; CDR3 DNA: TGTGCCAGCAGTTACACCGGGAATGAAAAACTGTTTTTT; CDR3 protein: CASSYTGNEKLFF
clone size: NA; J gene: TRBJ1-1; D gene: NA; V gene: TRBV5-1; CDR3 DNA: TGCGCCAGCAGCTTGAGCCAGCGGATGAACACTGAAGCTTTCTTT; CDR3 protein: CASSLSQRMNTEAFF
clone size: NA; J gene: TRBJ2-5; D gene: TRBD1; V gene: TRBV10-3; CDR3 DNA: TGTGCCATTGGACAGGGTCTCCAAGAGACCCAGTACTTC; CDR3 protein: CAIGQGLQETQYF
clone size: once; J gene: TRBJ2-5; D gene: NA; V gene: TRBV6-5; CDR3 DNA: TGTGCCAGCAGTTCTCAGGTGCGGGGGACCCAGTACTTC; CDR3 protein: CASSSQVRGTQYF
clone size: NA; J gene: TRBJ2-3; D gene: TRBD2; V gene: TRBV19; CDR3 DNA: TGTGCCAGTAGTATCACTAGCGGGTTGGCAGATACGCAGTATTTT; CDR3 protein: CASSITSGLADTQYF
clone size: NA; J gene: TRBJ2-2; D gene: NA; V gene: TRBV12-3/TRBV12-4; CDR3 DNA: TGTGCCAGCAGTTTAGCGCGGGGTGGCGAGCTGTTTTTT; CDR3 protein: CASSLARGGELFF
clone size: NA; J gene: TRBJ2-3; D gene: TRBD2; V gene: TRBV27; CDR3 DNA: TGTGCCAGCAGCACGGGGACTAGCGAGCGCACAGATACGCAGTATTTT; CDR3 protein: CASSTGTSERTDTQYF
clone size: NA; J gene: TRBJ2-5; D gene: TRBD2; V gene: TRBV5-4; CDR3 DNA: TGTGCCAGCAGCTTGGCGGGCGGGAGCGAAGAGACCCAGTACTTC; CDR3 protein: CASSLAGGSEETQYF
clone size: NA; J gene: TRBJ2-5; D gene: NA; V gene: TRBV19; CDR3 DNA: TGTGCCAGTAGATTCCGGGAGACCCAGTACTTC; CDR3 protein: CASRFRETQYF
clone size: NA; J gene: TRBJ1-4; D gene: TRBD1; V gene: TRBV5-6; CDR3 DNA: TGTGCCAGCAGCCGGGGACAGGGGCTTTCAGATGAAAAACTGTTTTTT; CDR3 protein: CASSRGQGLSDEKLFF
clone size: NA; J gene: TRBJ1-2; D gene: TRBD1; V gene: TRBV10-3; CDR3 DNA: TGTGCCATCAGTCTGACAGGGCGGGAAGGCTACACCTTC; CDR3 protein: CAISLTGREGYTF
clone size: NA; J gene: TRBJ2-7; D gene: TRBD1; V gene: TRBV6-5; CDR3 DNA: TGTGCCAGCAGAACCCGGGACAGGGATTGGGGGGAGCAGTACTTC; CDR3 protein: CASRTRDRDWGEQYF
clone size: NA; J gene: TRBJ2-4; D gene: TRBD2; V gene: TRBV5-1; CDR3 DNA: TGCGCCAGCAGAATGGGACTAGCGGGAGGGACCGAGTACTTC; CDR3 protein: CASRMGLAGGTEYF
clone size: NA; J gene: TRBJ2-3; D gene: NA; V gene: TRBV7-2; CDR3 DNA: TGTGCCAGCAGCTTTGCGGCGGCCTCCGATACGCAGTATTTT; CDR3 protein: CASSFAAASDTQYF
clone size: NA; J gene: TRBJ2-1; D gene: TRBD2; V gene: TRBV28; CDR3 DNA: TGTGCCAGCAGTTCCTCTCCGGGACTAGGGACCCTCTACAATGAGCAGTTCTTC; CDR3 protein: CASSSSPGLGTLYNEQFF
clone size: NA; J gene: TRBJ2-3; D gene: TRBD2; V gene: TRBV4-1; CDR3 DNA: TGCGCCAGCAGCCAAGTATTCTCGCGGGGGGGCTCGAATACGCAGTATTTT; CDR3 protein: CASSQVFSRGGSNTQYF
clone size: few; J gene: TRBJ1-1; D gene: NA; V gene: TRBV4-2; CDR3 DNA: TGTGCCAGCAGCCAAGATAAGGGGATGAGGACTGAAGCTTTCTTT; CDR3 protein: CASSQDKGMRTEAFF
clone size: NA; J gene: TRBJ2-3; D gene: TRBD2; V gene: TRBV9; CDR3 DNA: TGTGCCAGCAGCGTAGCGGCTAGCGGGGGGGATACGCAGTATTTT; CDR3 protein: CASSVAASGGDTQYF
clone size: NA; J gene: TRBJ2-5; D gene: NA; V gene: TRBV7-6; CDR3 DNA: TGTGCCAGCAGCCAAATCGCCGCGTACCAAGAGACCCAGTACTTC; CDR3 protein: CASSQIAAYQETQYF
clone size: NA; J gene: TRBJ1-3; D gene: TRBD1; V gene: TRBV19; CDR3 DNA: TGTGCCAGTAGCCCGGGACAGACTTACTCTGGAAACACCATATATTTT; CDR3 protein: CASSPGQTYSGNTIYF
clone size: NA; J gene: TRBJ2-7; D gene: TRBD2; V gene: TRBV3-1/TRBV3-2; CDR3 DNA: TGTGCCAGCAGCCAAAGCGGGGGGGGATTCGAGCAGTACTTC; CDR3 protein: CASSQSGGGFEQYF
clone size: NA; J gene: TRBJ1-1; D gene: NA; V gene: TRBV18; CDR3 DNA: TGTGCCAGCTCACCACTGGGCCCGGGGGTGAACACTGAAGCTTTCTTT; CDR3 protein: CASSPLGPGVNTEAFF
clone size: NA; J gene: TRBJ2-1; D gene: TRBD2; V gene: TRBV5-5; CDR3 DNA: TGTGCCAGCAGCTTCGGAATAAAGGTGTATAGCGGGAGTTCCTACAATGAGCAGTTCTTC; CDR3 protein: CASSFGIKVYSGSSYNEQFF
clone size: NA; J gene: TRBJ2-2; D gene: NA; V gene: TRBV3-1/TRBV3-2; CDR3 DNA: TGTGCCAGCAGCCCCCAGGGTCTGCTATCCGGGGAGCTGTTTTTT; CDR3 protein: CASSPQGLLSGELFF
clone size: NA; J gene: TRBJ2-7; D gene: TRBD1; V gene: TRBV18; CDR3 DNA: TGTGCCAGCTCACCAGGACAGGACTCCTACGAGCAGTACTTC; CDR3 protein: CASSPGQDSYEQYF
clone size: NA; J gene: TRBJ2-7; D gene: TRBD1; V gene: TRBV27; CDR3 DNA: TGTGCCAGCAGTTTAGGGACAGATTACGAGCAGTACTTC; CDR3 protein: CASSLGTDYEQYF
clone size: NA; J gene: TRBJ2-5; D gene: TRBD2; V gene: TRBV7-7; CDR3 DNA: TGTGCTAGCAGCTTCGGCGGGGGGGCCGCAGAGACCCAGTACTTC; CDR3 protein: CASSFGGGAAETQYF
clone size: NA; J gene: TRBJ1-2; D gene: TRBD1; V gene: TRBV20-1; CDR3 DNA: TGCAGGGGCGGGACAGTCGAGGGCTACACCTTC; CDR3 protein: CRGGTVEGYTF
clone size: NA; J gene: TRBJ1-3; D gene: NA; V gene: TRBV7-9; CDR3 DNA: TGTGCCAGCAGCTTTGACAGTTTCTCTGGAAACACCATATATTTT; CDR3 protein: CASSFDSFSGNTIYF
clone size: NA; J gene: TRBJ2-2; D gene: NA; V gene: TRBV24-1; CDR3 DNA: TGTGCCACCAGTGGCCGAGTAACCGGGGAGCTGTTTTTT; CDR3 protein: CATSGRVTGELFF
clone size: NA; J gene: TRBJ1-1; D gene: TRBD1; V gene: TRBV7-9; CDR3 DNA: TGTGCCAGCAGCCGTGGGACAGGGGGGGAAGCTTTCTTT; CDR3 protein: CASSRGTGGEAFF